This TCR beta chain was recovered during a study of Graves' ophthalmopathy and Graves' hyperthyroidism. Amplified TCR beta CDR3 regions were obtained using RNA transcripts as template. First-round RT-PCR relied on HTBI primers, and a second-round multiplex PCR came next. TCRdb ran MiXCR on the multiplex PCR reads and lists one entry per CDR3 protein. Altogether around 1.1 million distinct CDR3 sequences are present, about two fifths being singletons, with the ten largest covering approximately 10%. Trimming took 3 bases from V and 3 from J, leaving 12 bases between them. Germline V gene data show CDR1 as ENHRY and CDR2 as SYGVKD. This CDR3 has 14 residues. This clonotype was counted many times.

This receptor was obtained from an adult man with Graves' hyperthyroidism. The sequencing sample was made of peripheral blood or thyroid tissue (not recorded which). The chain carries TRBV10-3 and TRBJ2-7, with a tentative D call TRBD1 (6 bases). This CDR3 is CAISDQGIVYEQYF. CDR3 coding DNA: TGTGCCATCAGTGATCAGGGGATAGTCTACGAGCAGTACTTC.